Listed below are T cell receptor beta chains from one sample, sequenced in a study of quantifying T cell responses using KT2 cells. TCRdb analysed the UMI-ligation and nested PCR reads with MiXCR anew, one entry per CDR3 protein. This repertoire shows about 53,000 distinct CDR3 sequences, approximately 13% found once; its top ten account for 9.4%. The specimen was PBMCs spiked with cells of the T cell clone KT2. The receptors derive from a human donor. CDR3s include the opening cysteine and the closing phenylalanine or tryptophan. The D gene is left open where the match is weak. Only part of the rows carry a size: once, few, many, or a class if the clone is expanded.

TRBD2 TRBJ2-1 few TRBV6-2/TRBV6-3 TGTGCCAGCAGTGCCCGACTAGCGGGCTACAATGAGCAGTTCTTC CASSARLAGYNEQFF
- TRBJ2-1 many TRBV12-3/TRBV12-4 TGTGCCAGCAGTGTTAGACTAGACAATGAGCAGTTCTTC CASSVRLDNEQFF
TRBD2 TRBJ2-7 - TRBV20-1 TGCAGCAGCGGGAGGGTCCCCGAGCAGTACTTC CSSGRVPEQYF
- TRBJ1-4 few TRBV4-1 TGCGCCAGCAGCCAAGACAGGGACATTAATGAAAAACTGTTTTTT CASSQDRDINEKLFF
- TRBJ1-3 many TRBV28 TGTGCCAGCAGTTCCCCCGGTGTTATCGGGGGGGCTGGAAACACCATATATTTT CASSSPGVIGGAGNTIYF
- TRBJ2-1 few TRBV7-2 TGTGCCAGCAGCCCCCCTGGGCCTGAGCAGTTCTTC CASSPPGPEQFF
TRBD1 TRBJ1-2 few TRBV29-1 TGCAGCGTTTTTCCGGGACAGGGGGGCTATGGCTACACCTTC CSVFPGQGGYGYTF
- TRBJ1-3 few TRBV12-5 TGTGCTAGTGGTACGGACAGCTCTGGAAACACCATATATTTT CASGTDSSGNTIYF
TRBD2 TRBJ2-1 many TRBV19 TGTGCCAGTAGTTATAAGGGGCTAGCGGGGTCCAGGGAGCAGTTCTTC CASSYKGLAGSREQFF
- TRBJ1-3 few TRBV20-1 TGCAGTGCTAGGCCGACTGACCTGGAAAACACCATATATTTT CSARPTDLENTIYF
- TRBJ2-3 few TRBV12-3/TRBV12-4 TGTGCCAGCAGCCAGCGCCGGGTTAGGAGCGGGCCTACTGACACAGATACGCAGTATTTT CASSQRRVRSGPTDTDTQYF
TRBD2 TRBJ2-7 few TRBV20-1 TGCAGTGCTAGTAGCGGGACCGAGCAGTACTTC CSASSGTEQYF
- TRBJ2-1 - TRBV6-5 TGTGCCAGCAGTTACGAGGTCTACAATGAGCAGTTCTTC CASSYEVYNEQFF
TRBD2 TRBJ2-3 few TRBV5-6 TGTGCCAGCAGCGGAAGCGGGAGGGGCGCAGATACGCAGTATTTT CASSGSGRGADTQYF
- TRBJ1-1 - TRBV3-1 TGTGCCAGCAGCCAAGTCGACGGGTCTGAAGCTTTCTTT CASSQVDGSEAFF
TRBD1 TRBJ2-3 - TRBV24-1 TGTGCCACCGGTGGGACAGGGGGAGATACGCAGTATTTT CATGGTGGDTQYF
- TRBJ2-5 - TRBV5-1 TGCGCCAGCAGCGGCGGGACTCAAGAGACCCAGTACTTC CASSGGTQETQYF
- TRBJ2-6 many TRBV5-6 TGTGCCAGCAGCTTCGGACAGACCAGCGTCCTGACTTTC CASSFGQTSVLTF
- TRBJ1-1 few TRBV27 TGTGCCAGCAGCCGCGGGGAATGGGGGACTGAAGCTTTCTTT CASSRGEWGTEAFF
TRBD1 TRBJ2-7 few TRBV12-3/TRBV12-4 TGTGCCAGCAGTAGGAGACAGGGTCTAACCTTCGAGCAGTACTTC CASSRRQGLTFEQYF
TRBD2 TRBJ2-1 - TRBV7-8 TGTGCCAGCAGCTTAGCGAGGGCCCTAGCGGGTCGGAATGAGCAGTTCTTC CASSLARALAGRNEQFF
TRBD1 TRBJ1-5 few TRBV6-1 TGTGCCAGCAGTGCGGGGACAGGGGGCGGAAGCAATCAGCCCCAGCATTTT CASSAGTGGGSNQPQHF
TRBD2 TRBJ2-1 - TRBV4-3 TGCGCCAGCAGCCAAGAGGGCCTAGCGGAAAATGAGCAGTTCTTC CASSQEGLAENEQFF
- TRBJ1-5 few TRBV6-6 TGTGCCAGCAGTTACTCGAGGCAGCCCCAGCATTTT CASSYSRQPQHF
- TRBJ2-6 many TRBV29-1 TGCAGCGTTCTTTTCAGTCCCTCTGGGGCCAACGTCCTGACTTTC CSVLFSPSGANVLTF
TRBD1 TRBJ1-1 many TRBV14 TGTGCCAGCAGCCAAGAGAGGCAGGGGGCTCGTTGGACTGAAGCTTTCTTT CASSQERQGARWTEAFF
TRBD1 TRBJ2-5 large TRBV24-1 TGTGCCACCAGTGATTTAACAGGGGATCAAGAGACCCAGTACTTC CATSDLTGDQETQYF
- TRBJ1-1 many TRBV29-1 TGCAGCGTTGTGGAACAGGTACGAGCTTTCTTT CSVVEQVRAFF
- TRBJ1-3 - TRBV9 TGTGCCAGCAGCGTAACAACTGGAAACACCATATATTTT CASSVTTGNTIYF
TRBD2 TRBJ2-7 - TRBV11-3 TGTGCCAGCAGCTTAGTTGCGGGAGGCCGTCGCGAGCAGTACTTC CASSLVAGGRREQYF
- TRBJ2-1 many TRBV2 TGTGCCAGCCCAACAATCGGGCTCTCCTACAATGAGCAGTTCTTC CASPTIGLSYNEQFF
- TRBJ1-1 many TRBV20-1 TGCAGTGCTAGAGGCCCAGAAATGAACACTGAAGCTTTCTTT CSARGPEMNTEAFF